There are many counts of the clone carrying this T cell receptor beta chain. Antigen: not known. The data stem from a study of T cells in Graves' hyperthyroidism and ophthalmopathy. Study-wide results and limits: Researchers found most expanded thyroid clonotypes above 0.001 in blood as well.

The CDR3 runs to 14 residues. V was pared by 2 bases and J by 5 bases, with 13 bases between. CDR1 and CDR2 from the germline V gene are SGHTA and FQGNSA. The TCR beta CDR3 regions underwent amplification using RNA transcripts as the source. When the TCR CDR3 underwent first-round RT-PCR, the HTBI primer set was used. TCRdb re-analysed the multiplex PCR reads in MiXCR, keeping a single row per CDR3 protein. In the table there are roughly 360,000 distinct CDR3 sequences, about 14% of which are singletons. A patient was excluded if there was uncontrolled infection, other autoimmune disease, pregnancy or lactation. Fresh 10 ml peripheral blood yielded PBMCs.

Sequenced sample: blood. The sequence came from a man aged 30-40 years with Graves' hyperthyroidism that later progressed to Graves' ophthalmopathy. This chain uses TRBV7-2 with TRBJ2-7, with D maybe TRBD2 (6 bases). The CDR3 DNA reads as TGTGCCAGCAGCTTATCCTGGGCGGGGAACGAGCAGTACTTC. Its protein is CASSLSWAGNEQYF.